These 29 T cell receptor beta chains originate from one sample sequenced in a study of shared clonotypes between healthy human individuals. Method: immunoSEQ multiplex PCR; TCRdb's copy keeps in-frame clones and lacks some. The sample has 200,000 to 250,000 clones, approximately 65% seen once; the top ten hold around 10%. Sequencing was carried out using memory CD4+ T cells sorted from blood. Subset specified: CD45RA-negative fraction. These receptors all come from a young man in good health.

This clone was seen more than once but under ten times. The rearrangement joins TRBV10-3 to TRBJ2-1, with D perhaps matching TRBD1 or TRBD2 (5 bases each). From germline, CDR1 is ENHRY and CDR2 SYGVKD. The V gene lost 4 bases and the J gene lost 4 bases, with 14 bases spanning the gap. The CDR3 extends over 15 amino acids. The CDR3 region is CAISVLGVGYNEQFF. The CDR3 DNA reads TGTGCCATCAGTGTTTTGGGGGTAGGGTACAATGAGCAGTTCTTC.

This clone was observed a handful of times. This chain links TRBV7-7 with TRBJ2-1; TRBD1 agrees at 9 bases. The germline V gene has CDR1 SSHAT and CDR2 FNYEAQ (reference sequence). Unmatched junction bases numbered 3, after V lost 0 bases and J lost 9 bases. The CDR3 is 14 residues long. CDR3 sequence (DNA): TGTGCCAGCAGCTTAGCCGGGACAGGGAGTGAGCAGTTCTTC. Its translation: CASSLAGTGSEQFF.

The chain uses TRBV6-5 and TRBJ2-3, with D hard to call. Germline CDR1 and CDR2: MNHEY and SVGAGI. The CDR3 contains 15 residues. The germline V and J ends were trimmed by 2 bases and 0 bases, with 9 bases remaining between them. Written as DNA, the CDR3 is TGTGCCAGCAGTTACCTATGGGGTAGCACAGATACGCAGTATTTT. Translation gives CASSYLWGSTDTQYF.

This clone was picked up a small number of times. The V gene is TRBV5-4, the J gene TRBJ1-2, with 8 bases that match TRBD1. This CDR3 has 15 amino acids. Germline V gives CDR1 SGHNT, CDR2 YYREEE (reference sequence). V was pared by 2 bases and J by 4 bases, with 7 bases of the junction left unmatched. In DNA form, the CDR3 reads TGTGCCAGCAGCTTCACGGGACAGGCGACCTATGGCTACACCTTC. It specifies CASSFTGQATYGYTF.

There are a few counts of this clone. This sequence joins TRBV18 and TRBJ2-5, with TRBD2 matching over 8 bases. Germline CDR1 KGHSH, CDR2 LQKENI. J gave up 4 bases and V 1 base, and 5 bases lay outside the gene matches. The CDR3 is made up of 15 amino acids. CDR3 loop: CASSPLGTSGETQYF. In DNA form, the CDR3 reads TGTGCCAGCTCACCACTCGGGACTAGTGGAGAGACCCAGTACTTC.

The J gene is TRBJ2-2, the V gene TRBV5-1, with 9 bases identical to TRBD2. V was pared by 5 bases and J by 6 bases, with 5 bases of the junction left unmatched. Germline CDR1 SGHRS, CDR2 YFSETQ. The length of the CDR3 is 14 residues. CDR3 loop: CASRDERGAGELFF. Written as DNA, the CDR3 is TGCGCCAGCAGAGATGAGCGGGGGGCCGGGGAGCTGTTTTTT.

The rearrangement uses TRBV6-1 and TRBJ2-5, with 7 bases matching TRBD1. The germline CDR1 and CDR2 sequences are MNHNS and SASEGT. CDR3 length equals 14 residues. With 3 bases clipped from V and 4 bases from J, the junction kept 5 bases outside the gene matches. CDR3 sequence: CASSESAGGETQYF. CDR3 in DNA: TGTGCCAGCAGTGAGTCGGCAGGGGGAGAGACCCAGTACTTC.

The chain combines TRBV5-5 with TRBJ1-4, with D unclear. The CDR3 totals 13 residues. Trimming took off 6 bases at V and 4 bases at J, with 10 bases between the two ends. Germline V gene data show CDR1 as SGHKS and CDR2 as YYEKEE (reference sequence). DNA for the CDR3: TGTGCCAGCAAAGGGCGCCTTAATGAAAAACTGTTTTTT. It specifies CASKGRLNEKLFF.

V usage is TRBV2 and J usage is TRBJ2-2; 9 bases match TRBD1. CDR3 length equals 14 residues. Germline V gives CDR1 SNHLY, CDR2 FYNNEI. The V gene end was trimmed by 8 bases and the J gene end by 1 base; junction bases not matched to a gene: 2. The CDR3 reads CASSGQGNTGELFF. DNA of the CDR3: TGTGCCAGCTCGGGACAGGGGAACACCGGGGAGCTGTTTTTT. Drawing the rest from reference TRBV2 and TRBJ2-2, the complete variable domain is EPEVTQTPSHQVTQMGQEVILRCVPISNHLYFYWYRQILGQKVEFLVSFYNNEISEKSEIFDDQFSVERPDGSNFTLKIRSTKLEDSAMYFCASSGQGNTGELFFGEGSRLTVL.

The CDR3 DNA sequence: TGTGCCAGCAGCCGGTATAGCGGGAGGGCCCCGTTGGGCCAAGAGACCCAGTACTTC. As protein: CASSRYSGRAPLGQETQYF. The chain is built from TRBV7-2 and TRBJ2-5; TRBD2 aligns across 11 bases. With V trimmed by 5 bases and J by 1 base, 15 bases remained unmatched. Germline values: CDR1 SGHTA, CDR2 FQGNSA. The CDR3 has 19 amino acids. The full variable domain, in which reference TRBV7-2 and TRBJ2-5 provide the parts outside the CDR3, is GAGVSQSPSNKVTEKGKDVELRCDPISGHTALYWYRQSLGQGLEFLIYFQGNSAPDKSGLPSDRFSAERTGGSVSTLTIQRTQQEDSAVYLCASSRYSGRAPLGQETQYFGPGTRLLVL.

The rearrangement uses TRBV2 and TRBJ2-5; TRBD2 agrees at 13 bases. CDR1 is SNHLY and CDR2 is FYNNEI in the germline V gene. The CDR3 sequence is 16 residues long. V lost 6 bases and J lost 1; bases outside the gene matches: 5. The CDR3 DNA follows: TGTGCCAGCAGGGACGGGACTAGCGGGACCCAAGAGACCCAGTACTTC. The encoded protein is CASRDGTSGTQETQYF.

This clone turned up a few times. Here the CDR3 reads CASSSVRTSGRNSYEQYF. The CDR3, as DNA: TGTGCCAGCAGTTCCGTCCGGACTAGCGGGAGGAACTCCTACGAGCAGTACTTC. The genes are TRBV28 and TRBJ2-7, with 14 nucleotides matching TRBD2. The germline gives CDR1 MDHEN, CDR2 SYDVKM. The ends lost 4 bases at V and 0 bases at J; junction bases unmatched: 8. This CDR3 region has 18 residues.

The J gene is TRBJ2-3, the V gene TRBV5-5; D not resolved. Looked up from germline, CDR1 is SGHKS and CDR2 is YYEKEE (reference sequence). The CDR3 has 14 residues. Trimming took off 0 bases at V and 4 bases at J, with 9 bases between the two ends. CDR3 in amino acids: CASSLGLGPDTQYF. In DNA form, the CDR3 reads TGTGCCAGCAGCTTGGGTCTGGGTCCAGATACGCAGTATTTT.

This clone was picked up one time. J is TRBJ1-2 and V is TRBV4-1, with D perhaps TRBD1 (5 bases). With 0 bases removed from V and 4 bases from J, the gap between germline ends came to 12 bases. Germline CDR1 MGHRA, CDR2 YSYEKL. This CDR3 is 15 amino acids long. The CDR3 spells CASSQDRGDFYGYTF. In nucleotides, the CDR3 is TGCGCCAGCAGCCAAGATCGGGGGGACTTCTATGGCTACACCTTC.

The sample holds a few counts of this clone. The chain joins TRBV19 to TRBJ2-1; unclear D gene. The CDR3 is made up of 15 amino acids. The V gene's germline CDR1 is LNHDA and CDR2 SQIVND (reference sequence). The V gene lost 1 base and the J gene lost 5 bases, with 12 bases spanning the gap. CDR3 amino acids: CASSIGRRQDNEQFF. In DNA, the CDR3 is TGTGCCAGTAGTATAGGTAGGCGGCAAGACAATGAGCAGTTCTTC.

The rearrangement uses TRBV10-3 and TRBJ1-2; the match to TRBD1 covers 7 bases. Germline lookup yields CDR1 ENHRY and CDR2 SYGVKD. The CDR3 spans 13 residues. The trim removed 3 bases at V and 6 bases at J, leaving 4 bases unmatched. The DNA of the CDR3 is TGTGCCATCAGTGAAACAGGGACAGATGGCTACACCTTC. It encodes CAISETGTDGYTF.

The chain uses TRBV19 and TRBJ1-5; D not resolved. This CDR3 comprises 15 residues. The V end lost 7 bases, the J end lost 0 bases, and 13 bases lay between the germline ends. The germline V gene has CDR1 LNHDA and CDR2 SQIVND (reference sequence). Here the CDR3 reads CASTRTGDSNQPQHF. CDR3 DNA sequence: TGTGCCAGTACCAGGACGGGAGATAGCAATCAGCCCCAGCATTTT.

CDR3 nucleotide sequence: TGCAGTGCTAGAGAAGACTACGAGCAGTACTTC. This sequence encodes CSAREDYEQYF. The chain employs TRBV20-1 and TRBJ2-7; no clear D. Germline CDR1 and CDR2: DFQATT and SNEGSKA (reference sequence). V lost 0 bases, J lost 3 bases, and 3 bases lay in between. The CDR3 contains 11 residues.

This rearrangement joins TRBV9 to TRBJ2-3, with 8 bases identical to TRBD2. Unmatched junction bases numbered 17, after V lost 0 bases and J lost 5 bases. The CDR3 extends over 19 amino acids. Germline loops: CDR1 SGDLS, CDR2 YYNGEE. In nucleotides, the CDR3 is TGTGCCAGCAGCGTAGACGTAAGGGCGAGCGGGAGTGTTGGAGATACGCAGTATTTT. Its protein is CASSVDVRASGSVGDTQYF.

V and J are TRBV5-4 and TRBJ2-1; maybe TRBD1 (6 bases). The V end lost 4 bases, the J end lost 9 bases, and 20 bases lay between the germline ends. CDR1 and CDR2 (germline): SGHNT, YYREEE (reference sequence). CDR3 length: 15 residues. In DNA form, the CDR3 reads TGTGCCAGCAGCGGGTTCAGGAGTTTGACAGGTGAGCAGTTCTTC. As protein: CASSGFRSLTGEQFF.

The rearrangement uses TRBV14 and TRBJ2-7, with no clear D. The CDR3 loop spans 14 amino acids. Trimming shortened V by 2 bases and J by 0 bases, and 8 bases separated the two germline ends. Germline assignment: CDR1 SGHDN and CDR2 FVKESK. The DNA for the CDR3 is TGTGCCAGCAGCCAAACGACGGCCTCCTACGAGCAGTACTTC. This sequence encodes CASSQTTASYEQYF.

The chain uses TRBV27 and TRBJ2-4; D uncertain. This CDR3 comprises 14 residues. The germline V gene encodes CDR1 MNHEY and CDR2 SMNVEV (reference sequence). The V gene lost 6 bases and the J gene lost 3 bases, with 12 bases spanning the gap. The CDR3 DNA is TGTGCCAGCAGCAAAGTTGGATTCAAAAACATTCAGTACTTC. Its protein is CASSKVGFKNIQYF.

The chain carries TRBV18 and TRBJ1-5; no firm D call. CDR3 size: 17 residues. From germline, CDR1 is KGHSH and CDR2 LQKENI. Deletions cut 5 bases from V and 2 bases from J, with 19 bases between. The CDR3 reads CASSKGYSGQGNQPQHF. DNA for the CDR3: TGTGCCAGCTCAAAGGGTTACTCGGGCCAGGGCAATCAGCCCCAGCATTTT.

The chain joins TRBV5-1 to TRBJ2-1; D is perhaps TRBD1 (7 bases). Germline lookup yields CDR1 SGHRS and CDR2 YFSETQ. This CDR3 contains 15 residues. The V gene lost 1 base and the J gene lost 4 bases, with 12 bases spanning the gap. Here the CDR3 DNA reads TGCGCCAGCAGCTTGCTTCCAGGGGGGTACAATGAGCAGTTCTTC. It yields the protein CASSLLPGGYNEQFF. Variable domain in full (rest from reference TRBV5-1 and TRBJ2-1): KAGVTQTPRYLIKTRGQQVTLSCSPISGHRSVSWYQQTPGQGLQFLFEYFSETQRNKGNFPGRFSGRQFSNSRSEMNVSTLELGDSALYLCASSLLPGGYNEQFFGPGTRLTVL.

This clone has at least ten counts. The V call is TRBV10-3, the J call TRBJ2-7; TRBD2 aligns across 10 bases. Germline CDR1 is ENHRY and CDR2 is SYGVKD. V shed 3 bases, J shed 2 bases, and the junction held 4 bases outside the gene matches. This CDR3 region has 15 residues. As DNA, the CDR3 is TGTGCCATCAGTGATTCAAGCGGGAGGGCCTACGAGCAGTACTTC. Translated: CAISDSSGRAYEQYF.

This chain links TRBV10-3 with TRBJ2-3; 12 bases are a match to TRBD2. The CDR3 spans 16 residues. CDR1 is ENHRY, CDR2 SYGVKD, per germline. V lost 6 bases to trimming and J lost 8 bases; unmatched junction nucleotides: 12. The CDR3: CAISPTSGRGGGTQYF. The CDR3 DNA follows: TGTGCCATCAGCCCGACTAGCGGGAGAGGAGGGGGTACGCAGTATTTT.

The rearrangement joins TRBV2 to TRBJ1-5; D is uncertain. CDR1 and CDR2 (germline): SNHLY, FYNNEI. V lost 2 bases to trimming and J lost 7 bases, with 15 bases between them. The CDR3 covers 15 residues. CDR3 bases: TGTGCCAGCAGTGAATTTCGGGAGAGGAACCAGCCCCAGCATTTT. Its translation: CASSEFRERNQPQHF. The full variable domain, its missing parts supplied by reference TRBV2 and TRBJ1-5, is EPEVTQTPSHQVTQMGQEVILRCVPISNHLYFYWYRQILGQKVEFLVSFYNNEISEKSEIFDDQFSVERPDGSNFTLKIRSTKLEDSAMYFCASSEFRERNQPQHFGDGTRLSIL.

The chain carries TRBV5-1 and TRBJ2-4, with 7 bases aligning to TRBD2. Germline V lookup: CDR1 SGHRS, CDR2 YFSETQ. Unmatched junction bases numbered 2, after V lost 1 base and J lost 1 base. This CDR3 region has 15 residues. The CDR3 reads CASSLSSGAKNIQYF. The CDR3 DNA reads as TGCGCCAGCAGCTTGAGTAGCGGGGCCAAAAACATTCAGTACTTC.

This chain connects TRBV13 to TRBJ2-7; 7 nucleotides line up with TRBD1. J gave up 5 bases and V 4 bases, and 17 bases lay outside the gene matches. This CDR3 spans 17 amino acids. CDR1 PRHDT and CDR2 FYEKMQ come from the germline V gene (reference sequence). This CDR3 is CASSSTRERGLVHEQYF. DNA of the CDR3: TGTGCCAGCAGCTCTACCCGCGAGAGGGGGCTCGTCCACGAGCAGTACTTC. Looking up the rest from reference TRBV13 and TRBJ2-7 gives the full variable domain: AAGVIQSPRHLIKEKRETATLKCYPIPRHDTVYWYQQGPGQDPQFLISFYEKMQSDKGSIPDRFSAQQFSDYHSELNMSSLELGDSALYFCASSSTRERGLVHEQYFGPGTRLTVT.